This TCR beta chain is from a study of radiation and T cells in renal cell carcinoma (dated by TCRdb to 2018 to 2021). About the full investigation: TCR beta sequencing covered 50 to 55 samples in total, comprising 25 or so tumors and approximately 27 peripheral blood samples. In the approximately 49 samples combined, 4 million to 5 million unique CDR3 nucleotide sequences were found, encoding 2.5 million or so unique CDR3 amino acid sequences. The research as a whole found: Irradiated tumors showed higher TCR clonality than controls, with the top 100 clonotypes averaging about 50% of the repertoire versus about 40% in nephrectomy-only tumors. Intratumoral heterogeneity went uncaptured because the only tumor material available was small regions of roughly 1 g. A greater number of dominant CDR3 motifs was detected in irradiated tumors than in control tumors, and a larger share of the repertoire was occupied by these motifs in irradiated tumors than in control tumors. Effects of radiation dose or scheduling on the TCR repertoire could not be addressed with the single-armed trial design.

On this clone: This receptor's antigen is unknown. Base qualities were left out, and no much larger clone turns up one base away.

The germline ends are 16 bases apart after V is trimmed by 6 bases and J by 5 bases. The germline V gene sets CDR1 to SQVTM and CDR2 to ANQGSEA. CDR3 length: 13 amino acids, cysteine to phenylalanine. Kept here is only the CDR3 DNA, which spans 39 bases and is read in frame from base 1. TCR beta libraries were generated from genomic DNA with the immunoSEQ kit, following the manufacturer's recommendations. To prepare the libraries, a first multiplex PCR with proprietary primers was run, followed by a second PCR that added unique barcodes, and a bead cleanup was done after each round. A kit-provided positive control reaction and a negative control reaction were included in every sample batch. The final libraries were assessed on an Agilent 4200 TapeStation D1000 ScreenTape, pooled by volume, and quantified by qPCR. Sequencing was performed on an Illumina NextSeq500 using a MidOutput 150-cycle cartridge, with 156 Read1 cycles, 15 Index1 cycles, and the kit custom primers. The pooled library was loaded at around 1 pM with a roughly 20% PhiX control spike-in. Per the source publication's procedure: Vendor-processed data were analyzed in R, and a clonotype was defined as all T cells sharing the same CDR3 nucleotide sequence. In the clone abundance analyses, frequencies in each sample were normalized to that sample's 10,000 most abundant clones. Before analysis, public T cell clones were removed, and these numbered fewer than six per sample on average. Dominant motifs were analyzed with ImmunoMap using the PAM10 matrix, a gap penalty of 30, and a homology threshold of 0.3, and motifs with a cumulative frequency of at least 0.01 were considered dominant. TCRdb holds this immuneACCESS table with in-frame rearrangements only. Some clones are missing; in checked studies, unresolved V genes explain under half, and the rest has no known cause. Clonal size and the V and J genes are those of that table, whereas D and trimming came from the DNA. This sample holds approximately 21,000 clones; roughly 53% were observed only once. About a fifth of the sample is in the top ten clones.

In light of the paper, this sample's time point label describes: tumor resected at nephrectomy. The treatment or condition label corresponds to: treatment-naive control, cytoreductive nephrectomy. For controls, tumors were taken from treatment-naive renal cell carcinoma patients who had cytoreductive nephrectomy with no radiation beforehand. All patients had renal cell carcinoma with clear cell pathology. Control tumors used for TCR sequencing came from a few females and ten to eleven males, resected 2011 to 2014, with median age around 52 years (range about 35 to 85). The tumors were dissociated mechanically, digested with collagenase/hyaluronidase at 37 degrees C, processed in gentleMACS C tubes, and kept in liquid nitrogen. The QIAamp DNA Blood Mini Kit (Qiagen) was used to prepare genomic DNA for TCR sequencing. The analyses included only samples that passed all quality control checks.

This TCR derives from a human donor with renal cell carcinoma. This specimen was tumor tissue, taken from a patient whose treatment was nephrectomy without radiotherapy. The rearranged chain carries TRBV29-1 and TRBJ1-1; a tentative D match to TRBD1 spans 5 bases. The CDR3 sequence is CSVRRGEYTEAFF. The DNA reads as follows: TGCAGCGTCCGACGGGGGGAGTATACTGAAGCTTTCTTT.